These 8 T cell receptor beta chains were all obtained from the same sample, sequenced in a study of glioma-infiltrating T cells after dendritic cell vaccination. The time point was: after dendritic cell vaccination, including at tumor progression/relapse. TCRdb keeps only in-frame clones here, not all; method: immunoSEQ multiplex PCR. Of around 83,000 clones in the sample, roughly 85% were seen once. This sample comprised blood, obtained after dendritic cell vaccination. Receptors originate from a human donor with glioblastoma.

The chain couples TRBV18 to TRBJ2-1, with 10 bases that match TRBD2. The CDR3 covers 14 residues. CDR1 and CDR2 from the germline V gene are KGHSH and LQKENI. Trimming cost V 1 base and J 8 bases; bases outside gene matches: 2. The CDR3 DNA is TGTGCCAGCTCACCACTAGCGGGAGGCGATGAGCAGTTCTTC. Translated, it gives CASSPLAGGDEQFF.

The chain employs TRBV15 and TRBJ2-3; D possibly corresponds to TRBD2 (7 bases). V was clipped by 0 bases and J by 0 bases, with 19 bases between them. Germline CDR1 LNHNV, CDR2 YYDKDF (reference sequence). This CDR3 has 19 residues. This CDR3 is CATSRDRGVGGASTDTQYF. The CDR3 bases are TGTGCCACCAGCAGAGACAGGGGTGTTGGGGGGGCCAGCACAGATACGCAGTATTTT.

This clone was observed once. CDR3 sequence: CASTPMASGGADTQYF. Here the CDR3 DNA reads TGTGCCAGCACCCCGATGGCTAGCGGGGGGGCAGATACGCAGTATTTT. This chain uses TRBV27 with TRBJ2-3; 12 bases align to TRBD2. V shed 7 bases and J 4 bases; nucleotides not matched to a gene: 9. This CDR3 spans 16 amino acids. The V gene's germline CDR1 is MNHEY and CDR2 SMNVEV (reference sequence).

This clone is a singleton in its sample. This rearrangement joins TRBV29-1 to TRBJ1-1, with D perhaps TRBD1 (5 bases). The CDR3 spans 13 residues. The V end lost 7 bases, the J end lost 9 bases, and 21 bases lay between the germline ends. In germline, CDR1 is SQVTM, CDR2 ANQGSEA. The CDR3 sequence is CSADSNVGMKAFF. The CDR3 nucleotides read TGCAGCGCAGACAGTAATGTTGGCATGAAAGCTTTCTTT.

This chain links TRBV6-5 with TRBJ1-2, with a possible D match to TRBD1 (6 bases). V lost 6 bases and J lost 4, with 15 bases in between. The CDR3 length is 14 residues. Germline V lookup: CDR1 MNHEY, CDR2 SVGAGI. CDR3 sequence reads: CASSPTGIPYGYTF. As DNA, the CDR3 is TGTGCCAGCAGCCCAACAGGGATCCCCTATGGCTACACCTTC.

The chain is built from TRBV5-1 and TRBJ2-3; 11 nucleotides line up with TRBD2. V was pared by 7 bases and J by 5 bases, with 18 bases of the junction left unmatched. The CDR3 is made up of 18 amino acids. Germline values: CDR1 SGHRS, CDR2 YFSETQ. CDR3: CASAADFSGGASGDTQYF. The CDR3 DNA sequence: TGCGCCAGCGCGGCGGACTTTAGCGGGGGGGCCTCAGGAGATACGCAGTATTTT.

This chain uses TRBV14 with TRBJ2-7; no clear D gene. This CDR3 contains 15 residues. CDR1 SGHDN and CDR2 FVKESK come from the germline V gene. Trimming removed 4 bases at V and 7 bases at J, with 20 bases between. The CDR3: CASSPSRSPLSEQYF. CDR3 sequence (DNA): TGTGCCAGCAGCCCCTCAAGGAGCCCCTTATCTGAGCAGTACTTC.

The chain links TRBV16 to TRBJ2-3; TRBD1 agrees at 10 bases. The V segment lost 1 base and the J segment 1 base; nucleotides outside the gene matches: 5. The CDR3 is 17 amino acids. Germline CDR1 reads KGHSY; CDR2 reads FQNENV. CDR3 DNA sequence: TGTGCCAGCAGCCAATACTTCGGGACAGGGGGCACAGATACGCAGTATTTT. It translates to CASSQYFGTGGTDTQYF.